This T cell receptor beta chain was sequenced in a study of blood T cell repertoires in COVID-19 (dated by TCRdb to about 2020). Study-level background: Collaborator samples came from the United States, Italy and Spain and covered acute and convalescent phases of COVID-19. The prospective study material was composed of cDNA or gDNA derived from T cells, B-cell-depleted T cells, or PBMCs. Subjects who had been exposed to COVID-19, were actively infected with it, or had recovered from it provided the deeply sampled blood TCRbeta repertoires that made up the dataset. The repertoires were released in a freely available public database intended as a resource for research on the immune response to SARS-CoV-2. The samples were drawn from two sources: the first 160 participants of the ongoing ImmuneRACE study, and 950 to 1,500 subjects contributed by 6 global collaborators. Nearly every sample came with metadata listing a de-identified subject ID, COVID-19 status, age in years and sex. Where HLA class I and class II types were available, the types were taken from metadata supplied by the sample provider, not from assay-based typing.

TCRbeta CDR3 regions were amplified from genomic DNA using the immunoSEQ Assay, a bias-controlled multiplex PCR. Regarding the original processing steps: Nucleated cell counts per sample were estimated from amplification of reference gene primers within the assay. To quantify the absolute abundance of each unique TCRbeta CDR3 rearrangement, sequence reads were collapsed and filtered. For each sample, productive Simpson clonality was calculated as the square root of Simpson's diversity index over productive rearrangements. Entries here come from immuneACCESS through TCRdb and include only in-frame sequences with V and J called. Some clones fail to appear in such tables; in the studies checked, an unresolved V gene covers under half of the shortfall, and the cause of the remainder is unknown. The V and J calls and clone size are taken from that table; D and trimming were inferred from the DNA. The sample table holds about 240,000 clones, of which around 84% were seen once. The ten largest clones capture about 7.6% of the sample.

Whole blood was collected in K2EDTA tubes by collaborating institutions according to the institutions' own protocols. Collaborator samples were shipped for TCRbeta analysis as frozen whole blood, isolated PBMCs, or DNA extracted from either sample type. The CDR3, cysteine through phenylalanine, is 13 amino acids long. Only the CDR3 DNA is retained, 39 bases long and in frame from the first base. The germline V gene sets CDR1 to SGHRS and CDR2 to YFSETQ. V sheds 5 bases and J sheds 4 bases, leaving 10 bases between their ends. Study-level results and caveats: The amount of clinical and demographic metadata varied by source and participant and was provided uncurated.

Worth noting for this clone: It has no known antigen specificity. No base qualities exist here, and no much larger clone lies one base off it.

The material sequenced was peripheral blood. This clonotype was sampled from a woman in her 70s with active or convalescent COVID-19. Recombination joined TRBV5-1 with TRBJ2-1; there is no confident call for the D gene. The sequenced DNA: TGCGCCAGCAGAGCGTCGGTATACAATGAGCAGTTCTTC. The encoded protein is CASRASVYNEQFF.